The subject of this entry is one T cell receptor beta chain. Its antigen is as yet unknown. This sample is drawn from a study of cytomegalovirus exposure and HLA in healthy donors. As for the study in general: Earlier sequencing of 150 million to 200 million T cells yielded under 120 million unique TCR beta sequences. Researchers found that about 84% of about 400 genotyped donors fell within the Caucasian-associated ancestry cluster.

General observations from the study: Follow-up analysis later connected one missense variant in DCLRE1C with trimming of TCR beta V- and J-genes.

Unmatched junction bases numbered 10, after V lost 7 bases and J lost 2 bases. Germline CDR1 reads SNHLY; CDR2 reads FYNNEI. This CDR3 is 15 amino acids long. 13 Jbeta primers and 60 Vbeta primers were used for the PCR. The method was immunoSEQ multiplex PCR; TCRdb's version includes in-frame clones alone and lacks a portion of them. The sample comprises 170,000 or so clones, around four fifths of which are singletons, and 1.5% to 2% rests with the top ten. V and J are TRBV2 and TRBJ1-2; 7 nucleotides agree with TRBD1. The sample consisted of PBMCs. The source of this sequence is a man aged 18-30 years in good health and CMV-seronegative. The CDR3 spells CASTQGGQLNYGYTF. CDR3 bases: TGTGCCAGCACCCAAGGGGGACAGTTAAACTATGGCTACACCTTC.